This T cell receptor beta chain was found in a study of response to subunit inactivated influenza vaccine. Between the trimmed V and J ends, which lost 0 bases and 2 bases, there was a span of 11 bases. Germline V gene lookup returns CDR1 MNHEY and CDR2 SVGAGI. The CDR3 sequence is 15 residues long. The table lists this clonotype with many counts. The antigen is undetermined. Study-wide results and caveats: The authors offered the suggestion that each seasonal influenza vaccination recruits few new T cells.

TCRdb used MiXCR to reprocess the RT-PCR reads, holding one entry per CDR3 protein. The sample shows 630,000 or so distinct CDR3 sequences, 15% to 17% of them seen only once. This TCR derives from a man aged 50 to 59 who received an inactivated influenza vaccine. The sample here was PBMCs from blood, taken 11 to 12 days after vaccination. The chain uses TRBV6-5 and TRBJ2-7; maybe TRBD1 (5 bases). CDR3 in amino acids: CASSYSARAAYEQYF. The CDR3 bases are TGTGCCAGCAGTTACTCGGCCAGGGCGGCCTACGAGCAGTACTTC.